The 23 T cell receptor beta chains in this list originate from one sample, sequenced in a study of OX40 agonist ivuxolimab in advanced cancers. The data were produced by immunoSEQ multiplex PCR, yet TCRdb's version contains in-frame clones alone and is incomplete. The repertoire holds under 90,000 clones, with about nine tenths as singletons. The source material was CD4+ or CD8+ T cells sorted from blood, sampled in a trial of the OX40 agonist ivuxolimab. These receptor sequences come from an adult with an advanced solid tumor such as melanoma, head and neck, liver or kidney cancer.

The CDR3 reads CASAQQVYNEQFF. The DNA of the CDR3 is TGTGCCAGCGCACAACAGGTTTACAATGAGCAGTTCTTC. The chain carries TRBV28 and TRBJ2-1, with D possibly TRBD1 on 5 matching bases. Germline CDR1 reads MDHEN; CDR2 reads SYDVKM. V lost 8 bases and J 4 bases, leaving 12 bases between the germline ends. CDR3 size: 13 residues.

This chain connects TRBV6-6 to TRBJ1-5; 8 bases align to TRBD1. This CDR3 has 15 residues. The V and J ends lost 0 bases and 7 bases, in that order; junction bases with no gene match: 5. Per the germline V gene, CDR1 is MNHNY and CDR2 is SVGAGI (reference sequence). CDR3 DNA: TGTGCCAGCAGTTACTCGAGTCAGGGGGCCCAGCCCCAGCATTTT. Its translation: CASSYSSQGAQPQHF.

V and J are TRBV4-2 and TRBJ2-6; 7 bases are shared with TRBD1. Per germline, CDR1 LGHNA and CDR2 YNFKEQ. With 3 bases clipped from V and 0 bases from J, the junction kept 8 bases outside the gene matches. This CDR3 spans 18 amino acids. CDR3: CASSQPGQRSSGANVLTF. The CDR3 DNA reads TGTGCCAGCAGCCAGCCGGGACAGCGCAGCTCTGGGGCCAACGTCCTGACTTTC.

This clone has only a few counts. The chain has TRBV28 and TRBJ1-1; D remains unclear. V shed 7 bases and J shed 8 bases, with 11 bases lying between them. Germline V lookup: CDR1 MDHEN, CDR2 SYDVKM. CDR3 length equals 11 residues. The CDR3 is CASTEGTEAFF. CDR3 sequence (DNA): TGTGCCAGCACTGAAGGAACAGAAGCTTTCTTT.

The chain links TRBV13 to TRBJ1-2; no clear D gene. Trimming took off 2 bases at V and 5 bases at J, with 9 bases between the two ends. The CDR3 runs 13 residues. Germline lookup yields CDR1 PRHDT and CDR2 FYEKMQ (reference sequence). The CDR3 protein is CASSLQGNYGYTF. In nucleotides, the CDR3 is TGTGCCAGCAGCTTACAAGGGAATTATGGCTACACCTTC.

On this clone itself: The sample contains more than one DNA sequence encoding this CDR3. The chain employs TRBV19 and TRBJ1-5; weak D call: TRBD1 (5 bases). Germline assignment: CDR1 LNHDA and CDR2 SQIVND (reference sequence). The CDR3 sequence is 14 residues long. The ends were cut back, 3 bases at V and 3 bases at J, with 9 bases in the middle. CDR3 amino acids: CASSIDSSNQPQHF. The CDR3 DNA is TGTGCCAGTAGTATCGACAGCTCCAATCAGCCCCAGCATTTT.

The genes are TRBV4-1 and TRBJ2-7; a weak D match, TRBD1 (7 bases). Germline V gene data show CDR1 as MGHRA and CDR2 as YSYEKL. V shed 1 base and J shed 6 bases, with 16 bases lying between them. The CDR3 loop spans 15 amino acids. The CDR3 region has the DNA TGCGCCAGCAGCCAAGTTGGTGGAGGGGGCCGCGAGCAGTACTTC. It is translated as CASSQVGGGGREQYF.

V is TRBV6-5 and J is TRBJ2-7; D gene uncertain. Germline CDR1 and CDR2: MNHEY and SVGAGI. This CDR3 is built from 13 residues. V was cut by 8 bases and J by 0 bases, with 11 bases left in between. The CDR3, as DNA: TGTGCCAGCGAAAGCAGACTCTCCTACGAGCAGTACTTC. Protein product: CASESRLSYEQYF.

The genes are TRBV21-1 and TRBJ2-1. TRBV21-1 is shown as a pseudogene. The length of the CDR3 is 13 residues. The CDR3 DNA reads TGTGCCAGCAGCAAAGTAAGGGCGTATGAGCAGTTCTTC. It encodes CASSKVRAYEQFF.

This sequence joins TRBV5-4 and TRBJ2-7; 10 nucleotides line up with TRBD1. CDR3 length equals 14 residues. Per germline, CDR1 SGHNT and CDR2 YYREEE (reference sequence). Trimming removed 4 bases from V and 7 bases from J; junction bases left unmatched: 8. The CDR3 loop reads CASSVRQGAWEQYF. In DNA form, the CDR3 reads TGTGCCAGCAGCGTACGACAGGGGGCTTGGGAGCAGTACTTC.

This rearrangement joins TRBV7-2 to TRBJ2-1; the D is unclear. The CDR3 consists of 14 residues. With 5 bases removed from V and 4 bases from J, the gap between germline ends came to 12 bases. Germline V gene sequence: CDR1 SGHTA, CDR2 FQGNSA. CDR3 sequence (DNA): TGTGCCAGCAGCCGCTCAGGTCAGTACAATGAGCAGTTCTTC. Encoded protein: CASSRSGQYNEQFF.

This sequence joins TRBV28 and TRBJ1-5, with 10 bases fitting TRBD1. Germline-derived CDR1 and CDR2 are MDHEN and SYDVKM. J gave up 6 bases and V 6 bases, and 8 bases lay outside the gene matches. CDR3 length: 15 amino acids. CDR3 in amino acids: CASSSGTGDAQPQHF. DNA for the CDR3: TGTGCCAGCAGCTCCGGGACAGGGGACGCTCAGCCCCAGCATTTT.

The chain employs TRBV18 and TRBJ2-5; 9 nucleotides match TRBD1. CDR1 is KGHSH and CDR2 is LQKENI in the germline V gene. J lost 4 bases, V lost 0 bases, and 6 bases had no gene match. This CDR3 has 16 residues. The CDR3 loop is CASSPPWTGDGETQYF. DNA of the CDR3: TGTGCCAGCTCACCACCCTGGACAGGGGATGGAGAGACCCAGTACTTC.

This rearrangement joins TRBV11-3 to TRBJ1-1, with a possible D match to TRBD1 (6 bases). This CDR3 region has 14 residues. CDR1 and CDR2 from the germline V gene are SGHNT and YENEEA. V lost 5 bases and J lost 3, with 13 bases in between. The CDR3, as DNA: TGTGCCAGCAGCGTACAGGGATGGGACACTGAAGCTTTCTTT. Translation gives CASSVQGWDTEAFF.

V usage is TRBV30 and J usage is TRBJ2-5, with D perhaps TRBD1 (5 bases). Germline V lookup: CDR1 GTSNPN, CDR2 SVGIG (reference sequence). With 5 bases removed from V and 4 bases from J, the gap between germline ends came to 11 bases. The CDR3 extends over 12 amino acids. This CDR3 is CAWGSGAETQYF. The CDR3 DNA follows: TGTGCCTGGGGAAGTGGGGCAGAGACCCAGTACTTC.

The gene calls are TRBV28 and TRBJ1-4; 10 nucleotides match TRBD1. The CDR3 is 14 residues long. Losses at the gene ends were 5 bases for V and 6 bases for J; bases not matched to a gene: 3. CDR1 is MDHEN and CDR2 is SYDVKM in the germline V gene. The chain's CDR3 is CASSPGTGDEKLFF. The CDR3 DNA follows: TGTGCCAGCAGTCCCGGGACAGGGGATGAAAAACTGTTTTTT.

The chain uses TRBV6-5 and TRBJ1-2; 9 nucleotides match TRBD1. The germline gives CDR1 MNHEY, CDR2 SVGAGI. The CDR3 consists of 15 residues. V was pared by 5 bases and J by 7 bases, with 11 bases of the junction left unmatched. The CDR3 loop reads CASSPSTGGEGGYTF. As DNA, the CDR3 is TGTGCCAGCAGTCCCTCGACAGGGGGGGAAGGTGGCTACACCTTC.

The genes are TRBV2 and TRBJ2-7; no definite D call. V gave up 9 bases and J gave up 2 bases, with 11 bases separating them. CDR1 is SNHLY, CDR2 FYNNEI, per germline. The CDR3 totals 12 residues. The CDR3 reads CASGVRPYEQYF. The CDR3 DNA is TGTGCCAGTGGGGTCAGACCCTACGAGCAGTACTTC. The entire variable domain, with the rest obtained from reference TRBV2 and TRBJ2-7, is as follows: EPEVTQTPSHQVTQMGQEVILRCVPISNHLYFYWYRQILGQKVEFLVSFYNNEISEKSEIFDDQFSVERPDGSNFTLKIRSTKLEDSAMYFCASGVRPYEQYFGPGTRLTVT.

The V and J genes are TRBV6-6 and TRBJ2-3; 9 nucleotides match TRBD1. The CDR3 has 14 residues. Trimming at V came to 5 bases and at J to 6 bases, leaving 6 bases not matched to a gene. Germline-derived CDR1 and CDR2 are MNHNY and SVGAGI (reference sequence). CDR3 in amino acids: CASSLNRGRDTQYF. For the CDR3, the DNA is TGTGCCAGCAGTCTTAACAGGGGGCGGGATACGCAGTATTTT.

The chain's CDR3 is CASSLVGRGMPGKLFF. The CDR3 region has the DNA TGTGCCAGCAGCTTGGTGGGGAGAGGGATGCCAGGAAAACTGTTTTTT. The chain joins TRBV5-5 to TRBJ1-4; no clear D gene. V lost 0 bases and J 10 bases, leaving 19 bases between the germline ends. Germline V gene data show CDR1 as SGHKS and CDR2 as YYEKEE (reference sequence). The CDR3 has 16 amino acids.

The chain has TRBV6-5 and TRBJ1-2; D gene uncertain. V gave up 7 bases and J gave up 2 bases, with 14 bases separating them. The CDR3 is 14 amino acids. Germline CDR1 MNHEY, CDR2 SVGAGI. The CDR3 DNA reads TGTGCCAGCAAAACGGCGAACTCCAACTATGGCTACACCTTC. It translates to CASKTANSNYGYTF.

The V call is TRBV18, the J call TRBJ1-2, with a possible D match to TRBD1 (5 bases). V was cut by 4 bases and J by 3 bases, with 9 bases left in between. The CDR3 is 13 residues long. Germline assignment: CDR1 KGHSH and CDR2 LQKENI. This CDR3 reads CASSLRGDYGYTF. Here the CDR3 DNA reads TGTGCCAGCTCACTACGGGGGGACTATGGCTACACCTTC.

This clone was counted once. The rearrangement uses TRBV2 and TRBJ2-1; possible D gene TRBD2, 6 bases. V was shortened by 4 bases and J by 4 bases, with 14 bases between the two germline ends. CDR1 and CDR2 (germline): SNHLY, FYNNEI. This CDR3 is 15 amino acids long. This CDR3 reads CASSGLARWYNEQFF. CDR3 DNA sequence: TGTGCCAGCAGTGGGCTAGCGAGGTGGTACAATGAGCAGTTCTTC.